Each of the 10 T cell receptor beta chains below was sequenced from the same sample in a study of beta chain features in type 1 diabetes. Study-wide points: Shorter TCRB CDR3s, moderately but significantly so, were found in Type 1 diabetes patients in all four CD4+ subsets.

cDNA synthesis used the whole RNA isolate, giving expressed TCRB sequences. Sequencing used immunoSEQ multiplex PCR; TCRdb keeps in-frame clones, though not all of them. Of 600,000 or so clones in the sample, around 15% were seen once. These receptors are not linked to any known antigen. The sample was naive CD4+ T cells from blood. These TCRs come from a man aged 18 to 30 with type 1 diabetes.

This chain connects TRBV5-1 to TRBJ2-2; unclear D gene. V was trimmed by 4 bases and J by 0 bases, leaving 7 bases between them. Germline CDR1 reads SGHRS; CDR2 reads YFSETQ. This CDR3 has 14 residues. The CDR3 protein is CASSRIPNTGELFF. The CDR3 DNA follows: TGCGCCAGCAGCCGGATCCCGAACACCGGGGAGCTGTTTTTT.

The chain has TRBV7-9 and TRBJ2-3; 7 nucleotides match TRBD1. The CDR3 runs 13 residues. Germline CDR1 is SEHNR and CDR2 is FQNEAQ (reference sequence). The CDR3 region has the DNA TGTACCCCCGAGGAGACAGGGACAGATACGCAGTATTTT. It specifies CTPEETGTDTQYF.

The chain uses TRBV9 and TRBJ2-5; tentatively, D is TRBD1 (6 bases). The CDR3 loop spans 15 amino acids. Germline V lookup: CDR1 SGDLS, CDR2 YYNGEE. V lost 0 bases to trimming and J lost 5 bases, with 14 bases between them. The CDR3 protein is CASSVAAQGSETQYF. CDR3 DNA: TGTGCCAGCAGCGTAGCGGCACAGGGCTCGGAGACCCAGTACTTC.

This sequence joins TRBV11-2 and TRBJ2-5; D uncertain. V lost 0 bases to trimming and J lost 3 bases, with 14 bases between them. Germline CDR1 reads SGHAT; CDR2 reads FQNNGV. This CDR3 contains 16 residues. DNA of the CDR3: TGTGCCAGCAGCTTAGATCTCGTGACGCTAAAAGAGACCCAGTACTTC. This translates into CASSLDLVTLKETQYF.

In this sample, this clone turned up a few times. J is TRBJ2-1 and V is TRBV7-8; 13 nucleotides align to TRBD2. This CDR3 region has 16 residues. V was pared by 6 bases and J by 4 bases, with 6 bases of the junction left unmatched. Germline V lookup: CDR1 SGHVS, CDR2 FQNEAQ. DNA for the CDR3: TGTGCCAGCAGACTAGCGGGGGGGCCGGTATACAATGAGCAGTTCTTC. This translates into CASRLAGGPVYNEQFF. Full variable domain (rest looked up from reference TRBV7-8 and TRBJ2-1): GAGVSQSPRYKVAKRGQDVALRCDPISGHVSLFWYQQALGQGPEFLTYFQNEAQLDKSGLPSDRFFAERPEGSVSTLKIQRTQQEDSAVYLCASRLAGGPVYNEQFFGPGTRLTVL.

CDR3 coding DNA: TGTGCCAGCAGCCAAGAATACAACAAAGAAAAACTGTTTTTT. It codes for CASSQEYNKEKLFF. V gene TRBV14 combines with J gene TRBJ1-4; D is undetermined. Trimming left V 0 bases short and J 8 bases short, with 10 bases between. CDR1 and CDR2 from the germline V gene are SGHDN and FVKESK. The CDR3 runs to 14 residues.

The rearrangement uses TRBV2 and TRBJ2-3; the match to TRBD1 covers 8 bases. Germline CDR1 reads SNHLY; CDR2 reads FYNNEI. The CDR3 runs to 14 residues. V was pared by 7 bases and J by 6 bases, with 9 bases of the junction left unmatched. This CDR3 reads CASKDRAAGDTQYF. The CDR3 DNA is TGTGCCAGCAAGGACAGGGCGGCGGGGGATACGCAGTATTTT. Full variable domain (rest looked up from reference TRBV2 and TRBJ2-3): EPEVTQTPSHQVTQMGQEVILRCVPISNHLYFYWYRQILGQKVEFLVSFYNNEISEKSEIFDDQFSVERPDGSNFTLKIRSTKLEDSAMYFCASKDRAAGDTQYFGPGTRLTVL.

J is TRBJ2-7 and V is TRBV25-1; 12 bases fit TRBD1. The CDR3 sequence is 15 residues long. Losses at the gene ends were 2 bases for V and 5 bases for J; bases not matched to a gene: 4. Germline V gives CDR1 MGHDK, CDR2 SYGVNS. Written as DNA, the CDR3 is TGTGCCAGCAGTGAACGGGGACAGGGGGCCCACGAGCAGTACTTC. It specifies CASSERGQGAHEQYF.

This chain links TRBV6-5 with TRBJ1-3; 7 nucleotides line up with TRBD1. This CDR3 contains 14 residues. With 5 bases clipped from V and 7 bases from J, the junction kept 8 bases outside the gene matches. Germline lookup yields CDR1 MNHEY and CDR2 SVGAGI. In DNA form, the CDR3 reads TGTGCCAGCAGTCCCAGACAGGGATGGAACACCATATATTTT. As protein: CASSPRQGWNTIYF.

The rearrangement links TRBV30 to TRBJ1-1; D uncertain. The germline V gene encodes CDR1 GTSNPN and CDR2 SVGIG (reference sequence). V lost 0 bases and J 0 bases, leaving 8 bases between the germline ends. The CDR3 covers 14 residues. In DNA, the CDR3 is TGTGCCTGGAGTGTTGTAAGTATGAACACTGAAGCTTTCTTT. Its translation is CAWSVVSMNTEAFF.